The TCR beta chain described here comes from a study of OX40 agonist ivuxolimab in advanced cancers. Using immunoSEQ multiplex PCR, the repertoire was profiled, and TCRdb retains in-frame clones only, with some absent. Of over 65,000 clones listed, roughly 87% are singletons. The V end was cut by 8 bases, the J end by 7 bases, with 17 bases between. Per the germline V gene, CDR1 is SNHLY and CDR2 is FYNNEI. The CDR3 has 14 residues. The sequenced sample was CD4+ or CD8+ T cells sorted from blood, obtained in a trial of the OX40 agonist ivuxolimab. This TCR derives from an adult with an advanced solid tumor such as melanoma, head and neck, liver or kidney cancer. The chain recombines TRBV2 with TRBJ2-2; possibly TRBD1 or TRBD2 for D (6 bases each). The CDR3 DNA is TGTGCCAGCGGAGGGGGTCCGGGATACGGGGAGCTGTTTTTT. It codes for CASGGGPGYGELFF.